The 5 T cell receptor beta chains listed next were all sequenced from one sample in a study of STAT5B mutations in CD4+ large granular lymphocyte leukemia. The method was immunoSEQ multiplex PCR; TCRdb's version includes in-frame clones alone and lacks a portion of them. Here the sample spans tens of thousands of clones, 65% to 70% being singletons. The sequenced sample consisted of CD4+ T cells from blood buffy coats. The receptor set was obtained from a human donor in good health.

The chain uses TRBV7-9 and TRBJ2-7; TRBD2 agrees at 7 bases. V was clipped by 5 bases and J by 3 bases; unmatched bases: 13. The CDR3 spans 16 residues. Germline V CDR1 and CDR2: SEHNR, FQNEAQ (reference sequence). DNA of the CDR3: TGTGCCAGCAGCCTCGGGGAGGGTACAATGGGCTACGAGCAGTACTTC. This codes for CASSLGEGTMGYEQYF.

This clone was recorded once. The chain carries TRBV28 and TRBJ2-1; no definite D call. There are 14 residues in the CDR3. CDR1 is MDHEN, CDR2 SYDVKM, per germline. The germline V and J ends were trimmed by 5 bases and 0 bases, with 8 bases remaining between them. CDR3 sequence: CASSATGSYNEQFF. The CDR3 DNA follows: TGTGCCAGCAGTGCGACGGGCTCCTACAATGAGCAGTTCTTC.

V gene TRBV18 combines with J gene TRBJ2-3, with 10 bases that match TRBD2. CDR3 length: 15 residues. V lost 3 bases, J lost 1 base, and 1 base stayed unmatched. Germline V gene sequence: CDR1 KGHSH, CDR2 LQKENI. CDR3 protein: CASSPLAGGTDTQYF. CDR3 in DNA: TGTGCCAGCTCACCCCTAGCGGGGGGCACAGATACGCAGTATTTT. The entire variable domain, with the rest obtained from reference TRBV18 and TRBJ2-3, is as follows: NAGVMQNPRHLVRRRGQEARLRCSPMKGHSHVYWYRQLPEEGLKFMVYLQKENIIDESGMPKERFSAEFPKEGPSILRIQQVVRGDSAAYFCASSPLAGGTDTQYFGPGTRLTVL.

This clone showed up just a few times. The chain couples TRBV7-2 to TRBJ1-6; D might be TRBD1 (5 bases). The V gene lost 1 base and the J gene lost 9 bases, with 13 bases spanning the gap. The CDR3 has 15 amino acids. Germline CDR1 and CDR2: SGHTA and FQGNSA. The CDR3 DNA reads TGTGCCAGCAGCTTAGAAGTCAGGGCGATTTCACCCCTCCACTTT. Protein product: CASSLEVRAISPLHF.

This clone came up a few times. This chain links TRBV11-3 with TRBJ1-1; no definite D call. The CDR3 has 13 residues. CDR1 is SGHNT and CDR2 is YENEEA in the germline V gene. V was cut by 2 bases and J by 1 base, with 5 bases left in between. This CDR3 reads CASSLSWNTEAFF. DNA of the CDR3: TGTGCCAGCAGCTTATCTTGGAACACTGAAGCTTTCTTT.